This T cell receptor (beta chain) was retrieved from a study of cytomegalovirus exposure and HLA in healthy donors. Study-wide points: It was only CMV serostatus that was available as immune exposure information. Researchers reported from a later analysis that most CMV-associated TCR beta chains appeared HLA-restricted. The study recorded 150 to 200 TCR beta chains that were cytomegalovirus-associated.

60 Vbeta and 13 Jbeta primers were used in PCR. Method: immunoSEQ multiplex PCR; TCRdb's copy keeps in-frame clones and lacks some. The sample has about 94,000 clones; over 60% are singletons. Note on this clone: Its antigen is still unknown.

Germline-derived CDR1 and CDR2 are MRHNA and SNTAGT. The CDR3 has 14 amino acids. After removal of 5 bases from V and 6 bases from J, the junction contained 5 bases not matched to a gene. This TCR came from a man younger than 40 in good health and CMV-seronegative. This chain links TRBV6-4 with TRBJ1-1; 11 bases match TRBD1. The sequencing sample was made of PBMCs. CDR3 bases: TGTGCCAGCAGTCACGGGGGACAGGGGGCTGAAGCTTTCTTT. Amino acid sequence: CASSHGGQGAEAFF.